This TCR beta chain was profiled in a study of regulatory T cells in long-lasting Graves disease. The time point: persistent/refractory GD, antithyroid drugs over 5 years with positive TRAb. RNA from PBMCs was the source of the TCR library. The CDR3 spans 12 residues. Germline V gene sequence: CDR1 MDHEN, CDR2 SYDVKM. For TCR beta, libraries came from iRepertoire HTBI primers and Arm-PCR of CDR3 regions. TCRdb fed the multiplex PCR reads into MiXCR, producing one record per CDR3 protein. The sample lists roughly 300,000 distinct CDR3 sequences, about 20% occurring once. This clonotype was detected only a few times. Its ends do not fully match the called genes, so a read error is possible.

The receptor was isolated from a female donor with Graves disease. This chain links TRBV28 with TRBJ2-7; D may be TRBD1 or TRBD2 (5 bases each). The sample consisted of peripheral blood mononuclear cells (PBMCs), taken when the disease was refractory, from a patient treated with antithyroid drugs. DNA of the CDR3: TGTGCCAGCAGTTTGGGGACCTACGAGCAGCACTTC. This sequence encodes CASSLGTYEQHF. The whole variable domain, remainder taken from reference TRBV28 and TRBJ2-7, is DVKVTQSSRYLVKRTGEKVFLECVQDMDHENMFWYRQDPGLGLRLIYFSYDVKMKEKGDIPEGYSVSREKKERFSLILESASTNQTSMYLCASSLGTYEQHFGPGTRLTVT.